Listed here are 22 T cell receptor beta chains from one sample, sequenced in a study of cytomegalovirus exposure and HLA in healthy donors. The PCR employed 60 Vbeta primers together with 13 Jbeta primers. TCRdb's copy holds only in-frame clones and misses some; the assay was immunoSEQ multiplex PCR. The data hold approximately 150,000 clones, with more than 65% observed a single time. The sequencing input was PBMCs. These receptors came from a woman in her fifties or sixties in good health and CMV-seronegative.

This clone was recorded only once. In nucleotides, the CDR3 is TGCGCCAGCAGCCAAGATTGGAGGGCTGGACAGCCCCAGCATTTT. It codes for CASSQDWRAGQPQHF. The chain carries TRBV4-3 and TRBJ1-5; D remains ambiguous. Trimming took 0 bases from V and 7 from J, leaving 13 bases between them. The CDR3 is made up of 15 amino acids. The germline CDR1 and CDR2 sequences are LGHNA and YSLEER.

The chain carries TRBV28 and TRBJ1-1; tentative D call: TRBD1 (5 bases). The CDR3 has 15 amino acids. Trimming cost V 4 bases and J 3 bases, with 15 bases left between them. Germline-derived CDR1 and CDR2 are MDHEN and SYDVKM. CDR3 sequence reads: CASSWGDERYTEAFF. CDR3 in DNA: TGTGCCAGCAGTTGGGGGGATGAGCGGTACACTGAAGCTTTCTTT.

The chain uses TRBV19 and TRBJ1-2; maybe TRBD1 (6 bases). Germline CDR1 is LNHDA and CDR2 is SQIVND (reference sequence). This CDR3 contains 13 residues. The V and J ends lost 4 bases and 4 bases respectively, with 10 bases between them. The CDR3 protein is CASSKQGGYGYTF. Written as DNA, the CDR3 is TGTGCCAGTAGTAAACAGGGTGGCTATGGCTACACCTTC.

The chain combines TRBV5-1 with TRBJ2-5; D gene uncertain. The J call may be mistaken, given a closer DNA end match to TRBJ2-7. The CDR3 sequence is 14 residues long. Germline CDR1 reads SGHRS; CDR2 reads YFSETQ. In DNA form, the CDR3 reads TGCGCCAGCAGCCCATTCCTAATCCCGTACGAGCAGTACTTC. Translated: CASSPFLIPYEQYF.

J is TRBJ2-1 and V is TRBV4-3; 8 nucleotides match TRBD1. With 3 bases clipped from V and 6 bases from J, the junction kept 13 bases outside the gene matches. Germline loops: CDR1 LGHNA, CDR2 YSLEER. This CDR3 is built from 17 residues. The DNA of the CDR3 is TGCGCCAGCAGCCAGGCTCTCGCCGGGACAGGATTCAATGAGCAGTTCTTC. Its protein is CASSQALAGTGFNEQFF.

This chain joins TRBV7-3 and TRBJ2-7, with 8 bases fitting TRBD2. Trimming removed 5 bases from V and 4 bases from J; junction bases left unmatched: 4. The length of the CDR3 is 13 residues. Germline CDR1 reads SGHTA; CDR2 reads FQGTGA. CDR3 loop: CASSDSGGYEQYF. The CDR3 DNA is TGTGCCAGCAGCGACTCGGGGGGGTACGAGCAGTACTTC.

The CDR3 region is CASRSTGIGNTIYF. The DNA of the CDR3 is TGTGCCAGCAGATCGACAGGGATTGGAAACACCATATATTTT. The chain recombines TRBV6-1 with TRBJ1-3; TRBD1 agrees at 7 bases. J gave up 3 bases and V 6 bases, and 5 bases lay outside the gene matches. In germline, CDR1 is MNHNS, CDR2 SASEGT. CDR3 length: 14 amino acids.

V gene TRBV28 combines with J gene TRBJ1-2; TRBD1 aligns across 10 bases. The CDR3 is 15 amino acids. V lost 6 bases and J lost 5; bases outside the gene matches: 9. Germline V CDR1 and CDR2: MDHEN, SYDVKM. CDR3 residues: CASRTPGQGVYGYTF. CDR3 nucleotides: TGTGCCAGCAGGACTCCAGGACAGGGGGTGTATGGCTACACCTTC.

The chain's CDR3 is CASSYTADSYQPQHF. CDR3 sequence (DNA): TGTGCCAGCAGTTATACAGCCGACAGCTATCAGCCCCAGCATTTT. This chain joins TRBV6-5 and TRBJ1-5; D perhaps matches TRBD1 (5 bases). V shed 3 bases and J shed 5 bases, with 14 bases lying between them. Germline V gene sequence: CDR1 MNHEY, CDR2 SVGAGI. The CDR3 is 15 residues long.

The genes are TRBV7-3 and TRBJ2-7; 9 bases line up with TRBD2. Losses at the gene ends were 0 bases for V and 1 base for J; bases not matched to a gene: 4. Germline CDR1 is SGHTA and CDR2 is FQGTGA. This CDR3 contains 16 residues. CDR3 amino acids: CASSLTLAGSSYEQYF. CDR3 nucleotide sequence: TGTGCCAGCAGCTTAACGCTAGCGGGATCATCCTACGAGCAGTACTTC.

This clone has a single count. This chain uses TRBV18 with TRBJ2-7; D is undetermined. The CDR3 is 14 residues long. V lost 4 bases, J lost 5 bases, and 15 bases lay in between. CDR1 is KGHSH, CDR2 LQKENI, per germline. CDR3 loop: CASSLDYSSHEQYF. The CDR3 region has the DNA TGTGCCAGCTCACTGGATTACAGCAGCCACGAGCAGTACTTC.

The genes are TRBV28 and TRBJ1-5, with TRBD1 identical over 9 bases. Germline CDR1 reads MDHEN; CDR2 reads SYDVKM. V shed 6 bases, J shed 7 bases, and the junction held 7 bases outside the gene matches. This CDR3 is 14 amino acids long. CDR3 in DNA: TGTGCCAGCAGCGGAACAGGGGGCGGGCAGCCCCAGCATTTT. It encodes CASSGTGGGQPQHF.

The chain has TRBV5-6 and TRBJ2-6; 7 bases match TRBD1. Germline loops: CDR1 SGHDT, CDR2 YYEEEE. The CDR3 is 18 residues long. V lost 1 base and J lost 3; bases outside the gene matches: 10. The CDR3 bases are TGTGCCAGCAGCTTGTACGGACAGGTGTATGGTGGGGCCAACGTCCTGACTTTC. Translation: CASSLYGQVYGGANVLTF.

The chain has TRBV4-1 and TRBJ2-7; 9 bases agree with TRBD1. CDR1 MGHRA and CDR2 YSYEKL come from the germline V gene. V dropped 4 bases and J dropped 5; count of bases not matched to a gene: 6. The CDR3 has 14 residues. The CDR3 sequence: CASSRGTGFDEQYF. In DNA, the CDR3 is TGCGCCAGCAGCCGAGGGACAGGGTTCGACGAGCAGTACTTC.

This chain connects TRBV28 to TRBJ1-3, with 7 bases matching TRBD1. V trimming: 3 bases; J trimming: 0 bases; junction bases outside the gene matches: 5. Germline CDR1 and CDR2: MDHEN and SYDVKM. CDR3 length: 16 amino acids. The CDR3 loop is CASSLMRTGSGNTIYF. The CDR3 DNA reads TGTGCCAGCAGTTTGATGCGGACAGGCTCTGGAAACACCATATATTTT.

The CDR3 DNA follows: TGTGCCAGCAGCTTGGATGCGGGGAATCAGCCCCAGCATTTT. Its protein is CASSLDAGNQPQHF. The V call is TRBV5-4, the J call TRBJ1-5; D is ambiguous. CDR3 length equals 14 residues. Germline V gene sequence: CDR1 SGHNT, CDR2 YYREEE (reference sequence). Trimming left V 0 bases short and J 4 bases short, with 8 bases between.

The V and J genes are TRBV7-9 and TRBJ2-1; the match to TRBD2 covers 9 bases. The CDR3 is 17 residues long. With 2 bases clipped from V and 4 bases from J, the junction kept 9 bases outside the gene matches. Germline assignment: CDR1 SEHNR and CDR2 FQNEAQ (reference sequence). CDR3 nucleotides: TGTGCCAGCAGCTTACGGTTTGTCCTAGCGGGATACAATGAGCAGTTCTTC. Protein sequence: CASSLRFVLAGYNEQFF.

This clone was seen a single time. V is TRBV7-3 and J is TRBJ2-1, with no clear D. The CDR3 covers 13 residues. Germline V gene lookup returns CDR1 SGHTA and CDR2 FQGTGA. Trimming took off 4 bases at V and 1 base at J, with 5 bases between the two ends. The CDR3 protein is CASSSSSYNEQFF. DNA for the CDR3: TGTGCCAGCAGCTCATCATCCTACAATGAGCAGTTCTTC.

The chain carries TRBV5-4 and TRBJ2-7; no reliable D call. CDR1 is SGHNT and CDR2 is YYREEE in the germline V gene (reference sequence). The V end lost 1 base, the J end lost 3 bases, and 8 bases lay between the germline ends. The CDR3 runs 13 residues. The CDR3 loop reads CASSLYRNYEQYF. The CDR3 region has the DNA TGTGCCAGCAGCTTGTACAGAAACTACGAGCAGTACTTC.

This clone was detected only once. This chain's CDR3 is CASSSDREMNTEAFF. The CDR3, as DNA: TGTGCCAGCTCATCGGACAGGGAAATGAACACTGAAGCTTTCTTT. J is TRBJ1-1 and V is TRBV18; 8 nucleotides match TRBD1. The CDR3 totals 15 residues. V was clipped by 5 bases and J by 0 bases; unmatched bases: 5. The germline gives CDR1 KGHSH, CDR2 LQKENI.

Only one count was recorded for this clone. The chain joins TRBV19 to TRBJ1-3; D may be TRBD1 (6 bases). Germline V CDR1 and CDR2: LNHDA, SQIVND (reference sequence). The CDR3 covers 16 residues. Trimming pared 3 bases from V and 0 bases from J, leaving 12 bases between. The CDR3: CASSIWGRSSGNTIYF. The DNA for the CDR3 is TGTGCCAGTAGTATCTGGGGGCGTAGCTCTGGAAACACCATATATTTT.

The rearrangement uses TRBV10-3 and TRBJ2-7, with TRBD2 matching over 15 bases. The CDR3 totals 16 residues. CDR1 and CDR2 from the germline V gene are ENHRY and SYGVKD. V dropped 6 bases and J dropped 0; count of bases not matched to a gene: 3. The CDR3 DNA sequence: TGTGCCATCAGCGGGACTAGCGGGGGGACCTCCTACGAGCAGTACTTC. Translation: CAISGTSGGTSYEQYF.